The 20 T cell receptor beta chains presented below share a single source sample, sequenced in a study of T cell responses to AZD1222 COVID-19 vaccine. Some clones are missing from TCRdb's copy, which holds only in-frame ones; the method was immunoSEQ multiplex PCR. The sample has 110,000 or so clones, about 87% seen once. Here the sequenced sample was peripheral blood, taken 28 days after the second AZD1222 dose. The receptors originated from an adult who received the AZD1222 COVID-19 vaccine.

This sequence joins TRBV4-3 and TRBJ1-1; TRBD1 is a possible D gene (6 bases). In germline, CDR1 is LGHNA, CDR2 YSLEER. The V end was cut by 4 bases, the J end by 0 bases, with 12 bases between. The length of the CDR3 is 15 residues. This CDR3 is CASSPGHRMNTEAFF. CDR3 sequence (DNA): TGCGCCAGCAGCCCGGGACACCGCATGAACACTGAAGCTTTCTTT.

The rearrangement joins TRBV2 to TRBJ2-5; D not certain. CDR1 and CDR2 (germline): SNHLY, FYNNEI. Between the trimmed V and J ends, which lost 7 bases and 7 bases, there was a span of 16 bases. The CDR3 runs to 13 residues. The CDR3 DNA follows: TGTGCCAGCATGTTGACACCGTCGATGACCCAGTACTTC. Its protein product is CASMLTPSMTQYF.

This clone was seen just once. V gene TRBV6-5 combines with J gene TRBJ1-6; 7 nucleotides align to TRBD1. The CDR3 runs to 15 residues. V lost 0 bases and J lost 8; bases outside the gene matches: 4. Germline V gene lookup returns CDR1 MNHEY and CDR2 SVGAGI. Written as DNA, the CDR3 is TGTGCCAGCAGTTACTCCGGCAGGGGGGATTCACCCCTCCACTTT. This translates into CASSYSGRGDSPLHF.

This rearrangement joins TRBV10-3 to TRBJ1-1, with a weak D call TRBD1 (5 bases). The CDR3 sequence is 14 residues long. The V gene lost 10 bases and the J gene lost 1 base, with 16 bases spanning the gap. Germline V gene data show CDR1 as ENHRY and CDR2 as SYGVKD. The CDR3 coding sequence is TGTGCCACCGATCCCAACGACAGGAACACTGAAGCTTTCTTT. It codes for CATDPNDRNTEAFF.

The rearrangement links TRBV15 to TRBJ1-4, with D perhaps TRBD1 (6 bases). The germline CDR1 and CDR2 sequences are LNHNV and YYDKDF (reference sequence). Trimming stripped 2 bases from V and 8 bases from J, with 15 bases between. CDR3 length: 15 residues. In nucleotides, the CDR3 is TGTGCCACCAGCAGACCTAAACAGGGACACGAAAAACTGTTTTTT. Translation: CATSRPKQGHEKLFF.

The gene calls are TRBV7-2 and TRBJ1-1; TRBD1 aligns across 10 bases. Looked up from germline, CDR1 is SGHTA and CDR2 is FQGNSA. The V gene end was trimmed by 5 bases and the J gene end by 4 bases; junction bases not matched to a gene: 4. CDR3 length: 14 amino acids. For the CDR3, the DNA is TGTGCCAGCAGCAGACAGGGGGCAGCCACTGAAGCTTTCTTT. Amino acids: CASSRQGAATEAFF.

The V gene is TRBV7-3, the J gene TRBJ1-5; D perhaps matches TRBD1 (6 bases). CDR3 size: 14 residues. Germline-derived CDR1 and CDR2 are SGHTA and FQGTGA. Trimming took 1 base from V and 5 from J, leaving 9 bases between them. CDR3: CASSLKGGDQPQHF. The CDR3 DNA reads TGTGCCAGCAGCTTAAAAGGGGGAGATCAGCCCCAGCATTTT.

The gene calls are TRBV6-6 and TRBJ1-3, with D possibly matching TRBD1 (5 bases). CDR3 length equals 15 residues. Germline values: CDR1 MNHNY, CDR2 SVGAGI (reference sequence). Deletions cut 6 bases from V and 0 bases from J, with 12 bases between. The CDR3 protein is CASRTGTDSGNTIYF. The CDR3 nucleotides read TGTGCCAGCAGAACCGGGACTGACTCTGGAAACACCATATATTTT.

The rearrangement links TRBV7-2 to TRBJ2-1; D remains ambiguous. The length of the CDR3 is 13 residues. Germline V lookup: CDR1 SGHTA, CDR2 FQGNSA. V was pared by 5 bases and J by 7 bases, with 12 bases between. CDR3 loop: CASSTGQRNEQFF. Written as DNA, the CDR3 is TGTGCCAGCAGCACGGGCCAGAGAAATGAGCAGTTCTTC.

The rearrangement uses TRBV11-2 and TRBJ2-7; D gene ambiguous. The CDR3 spans 12 residues. Trimming left V 4 bases short and J 3 bases short, with 7 bases between. Germline loops: CDR1 SGHAT, CDR2 FQNNGV. The CDR3 DNA reads as TGTGCCAGCAGCTCGACACTCTACGAGCAGTACTTC. As protein: CASSSTLYEQYF.

This chain uses TRBV7-9 with TRBJ2-7; TRBD2 agrees at 12 bases. The CDR3 runs to 17 residues. The ends lost 3 bases at V and 5 bases at J; junction bases unmatched: 11. Germline V gene lookup returns CDR1 SEHNR and CDR2 FQNEAQ (reference sequence). This CDR3 reads CASSFFASGGVVDEQYF. The CDR3 DNA reads as TGTGCCAGCAGCTTTTTCGCTAGCGGGGGGGTGGTTGACGAGCAGTACTTC.

The gene calls are TRBV18 and TRBJ2-3; D is undetermined. Germline V gene data show CDR1 as KGHSH and CDR2 as LQKENI. V was shortened by 6 bases and J by 2 bases, with 9 bases between the two germline ends. The CDR3 runs 13 residues. CDR3 loop: CASSLGNTDTQYF. DNA of the CDR3: TGTGCCAGCTCCCTCGGAAACACAGATACGCAGTATTTT.

The CDR3 DNA follows: TGCGCCAGCAGCTCGAGGACTAGCGGGAGCTGGGAGACCCAGTACTTC. This sequence encodes CASSSRTSGSWETQYF. This chain joins TRBV5-1 and TRBJ2-5, with TRBD2 identical over 13 bases. The CDR3 consists of 16 residues. The V segment lost 3 bases and the J segment 5 bases; nucleotides outside the gene matches: 7. The germline CDR1 and CDR2 sequences are SGHRS and YFSETQ.

This clone was recorded only once. The chain employs TRBV18 and TRBJ2-7; D gene unclear. Looked up from germline, CDR1 is KGHSH and CDR2 is LQKENI. Trimming took 4 bases from V and 1 from J, leaving 11 bases between them. This CDR3 region has 14 residues. The DNA of the CDR3 is TGTGCCAGCTCACAACCGACGGCTTCCTACGAGCAGTACTTC. Amino acid sequence: CASSQPTASYEQYF.

The gene calls are TRBV6-5 and TRBJ2-7, with D maybe TRBD1 (6 bases). Trimming cost V 8 bases and J 0 bases, with 11 bases left between them. Germline assignment: CDR1 MNHEY and CDR2 SVGAGI. There are 13 residues in the CDR3. Here the CDR3 DNA reads TGTGCCAGCGGGGACACGAGCTCCTACGAGCAGTACTTC. It yields the protein CASGDTSSYEQYF.

The genes are TRBV7-8 and TRBJ1-1, with unresolved D. CDR3 length: 13 residues. Germline lookup yields CDR1 SGHVS and CDR2 FQNEAQ. V lost 1 base and J 4 bases, leaving 7 bases between the germline ends. The CDR3 nucleotides are TGTGCCAGCAGCTTAGTTAGCGGCACTGAAGCTTTCTTT. It codes for CASSLVSGTEAFF.

The chain carries TRBV6-2 or TRBV6-3 and TRBJ2-3; no clear D gene. V lost 2 bases and J 6 bases, leaving 3 bases between the germline ends. This CDR3 contains 11 residues. Germline V gene data show CDR1 as MNHEY and CDR2 as SVGEGT. CDR3 residues: CASSYPDTQYF. The CDR3, as DNA: TGTGCCAGCAGTTACCCTGATACGCAGTATTTT.

This chain joins TRBV13 and TRBJ1-2, with TRBD1 matching 7 bases. The CDR3 is 14 amino acids. Germline V gene data show CDR1 as PRHDT and CDR2 as FYEKMQ (reference sequence). J was trimmed by 5 bases and V by 4 bases; bases with no gene match: 7. The CDR3 nucleotides are TGTGCCAGCAGCTCAGCATCACAGGGGTATGGCTACACCTTC. Its translation: CASSSASQGYGYTF.

The rearrangement links TRBV6-5 to TRBJ2-3; 7 positions match TRBD2. The V segment lost 0 bases and the J segment 4 bases; nucleotides outside the gene matches: 4. The CDR3 covers 15 residues. Germline V CDR1 and CDR2: MNHEY, SVGAGI. CDR3 nucleotides: TGTGCCAGCAGTTACTCCGAGCGGGGCGCAGATACGCAGTATTTT. Residues: CASSYSERGADTQYF.

The table lists this clone with a count of one. The rearrangement links TRBV29-1 to TRBJ2-2; D not resolved. Germline lookup yields CDR1 SQVTM and CDR2 ANQGSEA. CDR3 length: 13 residues. V gave up 4 bases and J gave up 0 bases, with 6 bases separating them. The CDR3 region is CSVAGSNTGELFF. The DNA of the CDR3 is TGCAGCGTTGCTGGGTCGAACACCGGGGAGCTGTTTTTT.